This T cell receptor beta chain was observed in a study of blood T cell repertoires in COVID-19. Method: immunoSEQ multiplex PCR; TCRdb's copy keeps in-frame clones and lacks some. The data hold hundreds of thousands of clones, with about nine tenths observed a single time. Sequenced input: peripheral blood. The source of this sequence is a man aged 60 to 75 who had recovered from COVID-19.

DNA for the CDR3: TGTGCCAGCAGTGAACAGTCCTCAGGTTACTATGGCTACACCTTC. This codes for CASSEQSSGYYGYTF. The chain uses TRBV6-1 and TRBJ1-2, with D unresolved. CDR1 is MNHNS, CDR2 SASEGT, per germline. The CDR3 extends over 15 amino acids. V was cut by 2 bases and J by 3 bases, with 13 bases left in between.